This T cell receptor (beta chain) was obtained from a study of shared clonotypes between healthy human individuals. Trimming pared 0 bases from V and 2 bases from J, leaving 6 bases between. The CDR3 covers 13 residues. Germline V gene data show CDR1 as SGHRS and CDR2 as YFSETQ. CD8 cells regarded as naive lacked CD45RO, were positively chosen for CCR7, and omitted terminally differentiated effector memory CD45RA+ cells. About this clone: This CDR3 is also generated by other DNA sequences in the sample.

Measured with immunoSEQ multiplex PCR; TCRdb has only the in-frame clones, and not every one. The sample yields a few million clones, about 94% seen once. This receptor was obtained from a man in his late teens or twenties in good health. Some clones in this sample may be carry-over from other donors' samples. Sequenced: naive CD8+ T cells from PBMCs. V usage is TRBV5-1 and J usage is TRBJ2-7, with D possibly being TRBD2 (6 bases). The CDR3 bases are TGCGCCAGCAGCTTGGGGACTACCTACGAGCAGTACTTC. Protein: CASSLGTTYEQYF.